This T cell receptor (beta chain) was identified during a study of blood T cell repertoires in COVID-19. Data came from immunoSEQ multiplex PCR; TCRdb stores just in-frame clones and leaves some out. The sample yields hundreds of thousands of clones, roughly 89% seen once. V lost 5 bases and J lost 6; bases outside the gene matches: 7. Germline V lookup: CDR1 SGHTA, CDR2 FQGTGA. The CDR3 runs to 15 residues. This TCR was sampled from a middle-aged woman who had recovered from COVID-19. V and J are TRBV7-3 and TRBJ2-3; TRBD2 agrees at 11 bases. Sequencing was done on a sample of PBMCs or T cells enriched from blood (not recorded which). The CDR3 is CASSPTSGEGDTQYF. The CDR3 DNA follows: TGTGCCAGCAGCCCGACTAGCGGGGAGGGGGATACGCAGTATTTT.